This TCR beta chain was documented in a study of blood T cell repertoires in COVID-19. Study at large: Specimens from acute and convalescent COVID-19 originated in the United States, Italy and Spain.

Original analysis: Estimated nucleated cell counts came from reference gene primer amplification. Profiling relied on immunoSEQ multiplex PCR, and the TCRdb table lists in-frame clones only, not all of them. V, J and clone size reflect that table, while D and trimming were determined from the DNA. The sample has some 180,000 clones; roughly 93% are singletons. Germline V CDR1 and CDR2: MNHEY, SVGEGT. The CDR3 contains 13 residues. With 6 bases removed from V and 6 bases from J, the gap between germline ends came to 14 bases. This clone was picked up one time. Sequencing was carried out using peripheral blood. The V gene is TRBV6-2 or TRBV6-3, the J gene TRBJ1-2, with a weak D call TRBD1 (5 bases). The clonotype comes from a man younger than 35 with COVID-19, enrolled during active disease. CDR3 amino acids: CASSWTPGDGYTF. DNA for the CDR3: TGTGCCAGCAGCTGGACTCCGGGGGATGGCTACACCTTC.